This T cell receptor (beta chain) derives from a study of beta chain features in type 1 diabetes. The isolated RNA, all of it, was reverse transcribed, so expressed TCRB transcripts were what got sequenced. Sequenced by immunoSEQ multiplex PCR; TCRdb stores in-frame clones only, minus some. This table has hundreds of thousands of clones, approximately 28% appearing once. Germline V gene data show CDR1 as SGHNT and CDR2 as YYREEE (reference sequence). Between the trimmed V and J ends, which lost 4 bases and 4 bases, there was a span of 14 bases. The CDR3 has 14 amino acids. General observations from the study: Type 1 diabetes patients had VDJ junctions that carried fewer insertions and more deletions.

On this clone: Antigen unknown.

Sampling consisted of one heparinised blood draw per donor, averaging about 116 mL. CD45RO/CCR7/CD25/CD127/CD95/CD27 sorting isolated CD4+ naive, central memory, regulatory and stem cell-like memory cells. The sample was naive CD4+ T cells from blood. This chain joins TRBV5-4 and TRBJ1-2, with a weak D call TRBD1 (5 bases). This clonotype originated in a young man in good health. The chain's CDR3 is CASSHTGLVYGYTF. The CDR3 nucleotides read TGTGCCAGCAGCCATACAGGTCTAGTCTATGGCTACACCTTC.